The T cell receptor beta chain under discussion was sequenced for a study of a mutant IDH1 vaccine in newly diagnosed glioma. Study details: Standard pretreatment was either radiotherapy, temozolomide, or, for most, radiochemotherapy with temozolomide.

The protocol was immunoSEQ multiplex PCR, while the TCRdb copy is restricted to in-frame clones and leaves out a portion. The table records about 92,000 clones, 83% of them present only once. Documented time point: baseline, week 1 (first vaccination visit). Treatment indicated: pre-vaccination baseline after standard-of-care therapy. Each tumor in the donors was a new WHO grade 3 or 4 astrocytoma, IDH1-mutant and ATRX-lost. Trimming removed 4 bases from V and 8 bases from J, with 21 bases in between. The CDR3 consists of 16 residues. CDR1 and CDR2 from the germline V gene are MGHRA and YSYEKL. The receptor was isolated from a woman aged 50 to 60 with glioma. The specimen was PBMCs, collected from a glioma patient treated with radiotherapy, temozolomide or both. The genes are TRBV4-1 and TRBJ2-1; a possible D gene is TRBD2 (6 bases). This chain's CDR3 is CASSRLNQGGLDEQFF. DNA for the CDR3: TGCGCCAGCAGCCGCCTAAACCAGGGAGGACTCGATGAGCAGTTCTTC.